The clone carrying this TCR beta chain was recorded a few times. What it binds is not known. Expressed TCRB transcripts got sequenced, as all isolated RNA was reverse transcribed. Sequencing used immunoSEQ multiplex PCR; TCRdb keeps in-frame clones, though not all of them. Found here are about 170,000 clones, 6.5% to 8.5% of them singletons; the top ten hold 0.5%. From germline, CDR1 is MDHEN and CDR2 SYDVKM. The CDR3 extends over 17 amino acids. Trimming took 10 bases from V and 0 from J, leaving 19 bases between them. The source of the sample is a study of beta chain features in type 1 diabetes. Study-level findings and limits: Across all four CD4+ subsets, people with type 1 diabetes showed modestly shorter TCRB CDR3s. Still unanswered here is whether HLA type influences TCRB rearrangement.

The chain combines TRBV28 with TRBJ2-6, with D possibly TRBD2 on 5 matching bases. The sequence was collected from a man between 18 and 29 years old with type 1 diabetes. Sequenced input: central memory CD4+ T cells from blood. The CDR3 DNA follows: TGTGCCACCAACGGTCCGAGGGCAACCTCTGGGGCCAACGTCCTGACTTTC. It specifies CATNGPRATSGANVLTF.